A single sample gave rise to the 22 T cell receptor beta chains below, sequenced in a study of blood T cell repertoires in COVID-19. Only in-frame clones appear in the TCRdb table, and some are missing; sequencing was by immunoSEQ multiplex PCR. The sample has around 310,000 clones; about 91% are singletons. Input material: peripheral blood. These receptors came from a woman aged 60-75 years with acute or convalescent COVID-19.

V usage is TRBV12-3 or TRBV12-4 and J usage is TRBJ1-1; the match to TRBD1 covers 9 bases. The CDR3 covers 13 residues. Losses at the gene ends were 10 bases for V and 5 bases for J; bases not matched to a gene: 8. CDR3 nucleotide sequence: TGTGCCACCTCAACAGGGGGCCGTACTGAAGCTTTCTTT. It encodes CATSTGGRTEAFF.

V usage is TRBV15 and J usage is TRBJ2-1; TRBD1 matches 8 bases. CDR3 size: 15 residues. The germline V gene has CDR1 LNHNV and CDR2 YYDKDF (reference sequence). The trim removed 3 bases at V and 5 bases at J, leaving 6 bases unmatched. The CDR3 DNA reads TGTGCCACCAGCAGCGGACAGGGTGTGAACAATGAGCAGTTCTTC. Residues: CATSSGQGVNNEQFF.

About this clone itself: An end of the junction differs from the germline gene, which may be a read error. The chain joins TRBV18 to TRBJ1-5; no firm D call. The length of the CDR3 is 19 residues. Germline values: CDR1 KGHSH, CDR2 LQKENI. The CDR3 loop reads CASSPQIGSGGYLNQPQHF. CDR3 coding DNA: TGTGCCAGCTCCCCACAAATCGGGAGCGGAGGTTACCTCAATCAGCCCCAGCATTTT. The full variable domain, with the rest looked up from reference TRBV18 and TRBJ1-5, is NAGVMQNPRHLVRRRGQEARLRCSPMKGHSHVYWYRQLPEEGLKFMVYLQKENIIDESGMPKERFSAEFPKEGPSILRIQQVVRGDSAAYFCASSPQIGSGGYLNQPQHFGDGTRLSIL.

The CDR3 region is CASSRGQAVEKLFF. CDR3 coding DNA: TGTGCCAGCAGCCGGGGACAGGCGGTCGAAAAACTGTTTTTT. The chain employs TRBV6-5 and TRBJ1-4; 8 nucleotides line up with TRBD1. CDR3 length: 14 amino acids. J gave up 8 bases and V 6 bases, and 8 bases lay outside the gene matches. Germline assignment: CDR1 MNHEY and CDR2 SVGAGI.

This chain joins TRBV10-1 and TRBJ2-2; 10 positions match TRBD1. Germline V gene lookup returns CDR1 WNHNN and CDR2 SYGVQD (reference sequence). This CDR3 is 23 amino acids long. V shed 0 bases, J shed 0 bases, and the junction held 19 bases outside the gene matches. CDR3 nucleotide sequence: TGCGCCAGCAGTGAGTCGAAGGGGACAGGGGAATACGGTAGCGAAACGAACACCGGGGAGCTGTTTTTT. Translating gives CASSESKGTGEYGSETNTGELFF.

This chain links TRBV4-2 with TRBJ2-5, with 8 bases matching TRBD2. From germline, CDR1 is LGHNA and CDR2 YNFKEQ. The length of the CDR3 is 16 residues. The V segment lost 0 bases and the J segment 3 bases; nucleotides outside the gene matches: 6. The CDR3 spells CASSQELRGAKETQYF. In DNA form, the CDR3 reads TGTGCCAGCAGCCAAGAGTTGCGGGGGGCGAAAGAGACCCAGTACTTC.

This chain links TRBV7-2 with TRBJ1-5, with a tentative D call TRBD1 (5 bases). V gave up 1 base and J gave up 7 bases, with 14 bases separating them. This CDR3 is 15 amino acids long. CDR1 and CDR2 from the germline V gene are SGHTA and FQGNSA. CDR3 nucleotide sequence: TGTGCCAGCAGCTTAGACTCGCGGGGGAGCCAGCCCCAGCATTTT. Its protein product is CASSLDSRGSQPQHF.

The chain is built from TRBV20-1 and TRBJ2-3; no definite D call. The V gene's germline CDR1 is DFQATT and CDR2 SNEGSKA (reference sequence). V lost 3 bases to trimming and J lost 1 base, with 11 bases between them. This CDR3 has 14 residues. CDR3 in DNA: TGCAGTGCTAGTGCTAGTCGGGGCACAGATACGCAGTATTTT. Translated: CSASASRGTDTQYF.

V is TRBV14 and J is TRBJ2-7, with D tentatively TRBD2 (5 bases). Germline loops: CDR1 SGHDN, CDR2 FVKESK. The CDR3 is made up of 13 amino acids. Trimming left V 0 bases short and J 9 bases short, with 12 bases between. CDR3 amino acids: CASSQDRGSGQYF. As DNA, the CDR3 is TGTGCCAGCAGCCAAGATCGGGGTTCTGGGCAGTACTTC.

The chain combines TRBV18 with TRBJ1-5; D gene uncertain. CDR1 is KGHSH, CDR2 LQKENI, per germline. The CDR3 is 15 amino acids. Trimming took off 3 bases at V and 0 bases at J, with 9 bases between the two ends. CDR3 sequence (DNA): TGTGCCAGCTCACCTCTCAGAGGTAGCAATCAGCCCCAGCATTTT. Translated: CASSPLRGSNQPQHF.

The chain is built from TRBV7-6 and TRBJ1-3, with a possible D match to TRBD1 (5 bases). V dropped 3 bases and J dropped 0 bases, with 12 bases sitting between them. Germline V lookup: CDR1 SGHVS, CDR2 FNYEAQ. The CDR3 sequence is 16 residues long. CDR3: CASSFGTSSSGNTIYF. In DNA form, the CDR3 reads TGTGCCAGCAGCTTCGGGACTTCCAGCTCTGGAAACACCATATATTTT.

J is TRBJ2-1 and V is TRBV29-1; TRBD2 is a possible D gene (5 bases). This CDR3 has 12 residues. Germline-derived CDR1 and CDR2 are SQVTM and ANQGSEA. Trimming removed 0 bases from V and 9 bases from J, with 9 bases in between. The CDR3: CSVEDARGEQFF. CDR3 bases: TGCAGCGTTGAAGACGCCCGGGGTGAGCAGTTCTTC.

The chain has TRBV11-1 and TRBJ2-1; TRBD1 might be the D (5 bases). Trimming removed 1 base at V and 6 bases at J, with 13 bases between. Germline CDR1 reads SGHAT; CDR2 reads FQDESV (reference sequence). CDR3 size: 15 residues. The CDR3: CASSLVAWQGNEQFF. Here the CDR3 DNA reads TGTGCCAGCAGCTTAGTGGCGTGGCAGGGCAATGAGCAGTTCTTC. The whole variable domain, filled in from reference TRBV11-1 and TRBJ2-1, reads EAEVAQSPRYKITEKSQAVAFWCDPISGHATLYWYRQILGQGPELLVQFQDESVVDDSQLPKDRFSAERLKGVDSTLKIQPAELGDSAMYLCASSLVAWQGNEQFFGPGTRLTVL.

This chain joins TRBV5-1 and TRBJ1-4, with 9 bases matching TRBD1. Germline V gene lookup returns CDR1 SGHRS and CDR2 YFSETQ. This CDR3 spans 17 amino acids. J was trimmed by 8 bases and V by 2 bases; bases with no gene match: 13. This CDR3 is CASSFTGGAPEGEKLFF. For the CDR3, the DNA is TGCGCCAGCAGCTTCACAGGGGGCGCCCCGGAAGGCGAAAAACTGTTTTTT.

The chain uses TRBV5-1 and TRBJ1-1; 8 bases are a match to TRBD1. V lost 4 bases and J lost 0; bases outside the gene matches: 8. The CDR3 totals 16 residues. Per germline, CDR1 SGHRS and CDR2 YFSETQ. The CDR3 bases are TGCGCCAGCAGCGATTACAGGGGGTCGATGAACACTGAAGCTTTCTTT. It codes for CASSDYRGSMNTEAFF.

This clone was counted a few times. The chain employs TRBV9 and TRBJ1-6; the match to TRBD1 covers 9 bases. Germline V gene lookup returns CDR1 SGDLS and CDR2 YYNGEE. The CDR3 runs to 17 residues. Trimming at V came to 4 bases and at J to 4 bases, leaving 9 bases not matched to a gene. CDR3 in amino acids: CASSLQTGGSYNSPLHF. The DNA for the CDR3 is TGTGCCAGCAGCCTCCAGACAGGGGGATCGTATAATTCACCCCTCCACTTT.

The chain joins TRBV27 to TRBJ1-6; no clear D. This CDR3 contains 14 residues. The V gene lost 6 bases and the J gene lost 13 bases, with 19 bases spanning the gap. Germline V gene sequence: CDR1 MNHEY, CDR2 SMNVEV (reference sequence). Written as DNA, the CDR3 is TGTGCCAGCAGCATCTTGGAGGGCCAACTCCCCCTCCACTTT. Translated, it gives CASSILEGQLPLHF.

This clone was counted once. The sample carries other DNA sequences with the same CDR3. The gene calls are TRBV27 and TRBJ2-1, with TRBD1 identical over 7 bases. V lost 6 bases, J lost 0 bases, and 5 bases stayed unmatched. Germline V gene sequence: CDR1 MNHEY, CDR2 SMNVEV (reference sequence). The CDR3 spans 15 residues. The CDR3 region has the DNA TGTGCCAGCAGCCGCCGACAGGGCTCCTACAATGAGCAGTTCTTC. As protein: CASSRRQGSYNEQFF.

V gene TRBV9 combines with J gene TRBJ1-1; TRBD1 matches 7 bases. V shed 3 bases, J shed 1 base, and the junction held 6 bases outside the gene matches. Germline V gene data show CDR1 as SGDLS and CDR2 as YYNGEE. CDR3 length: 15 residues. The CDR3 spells CASSALGQRNTEAFF. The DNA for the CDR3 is TGTGCCAGCAGCGCTCTGGGACAGAGGAACACTGAAGCTTTCTTT.

The CDR3, as DNA: TGTGCCAGCAGCCCGGGGGACAGGGGGTGGGACGAGCAGTACTTC. Translated: CASSPGDRGWDEQYF. The chain is built from TRBV5-4 and TRBJ2-7; 11 positions match TRBD1. V gave up 4 bases and J gave up 5 bases; unmatched junction bases: 8. The CDR3 spans 15 residues. CDR1 and CDR2 (germline): SGHNT, YYREEE (reference sequence).

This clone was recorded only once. The CDR3 bases are TGTGCCAGCAGCTCTCGGACTAGCGGGGGCAGCTCCTACGAGCAGTACTTC. It is translated as CASSSRTSGGSSYEQYF. The V call is TRBV7-2, the J call TRBJ2-7; 13 bases match TRBD2. CDR1 is SGHTA and CDR2 is FQGNSA in the germline V gene. CDR3 length equals 17 residues. Trimming at V came to 4 bases and at J to 0 bases, leaving 6 bases not matched to a gene.

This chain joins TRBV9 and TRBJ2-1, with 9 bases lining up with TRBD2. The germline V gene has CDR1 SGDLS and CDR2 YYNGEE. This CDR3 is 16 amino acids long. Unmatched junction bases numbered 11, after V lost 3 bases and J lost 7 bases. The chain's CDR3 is CASSAPRGREWNEQFF. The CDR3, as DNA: TGTGCCAGCAGCGCCCCCCGCGGGAGGGAATGGAATGAGCAGTTCTTC.